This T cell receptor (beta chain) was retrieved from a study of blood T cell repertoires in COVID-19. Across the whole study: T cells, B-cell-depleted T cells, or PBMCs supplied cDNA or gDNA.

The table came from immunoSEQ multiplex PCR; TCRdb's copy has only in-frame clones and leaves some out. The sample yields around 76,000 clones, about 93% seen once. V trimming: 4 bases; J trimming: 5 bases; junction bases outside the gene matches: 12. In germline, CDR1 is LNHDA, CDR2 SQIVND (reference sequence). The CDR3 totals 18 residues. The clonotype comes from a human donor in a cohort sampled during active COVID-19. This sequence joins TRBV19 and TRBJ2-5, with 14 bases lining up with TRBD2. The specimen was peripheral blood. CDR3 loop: CASSTGRLAGGPGETQYF. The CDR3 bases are TGTGCCAGTAGTACCGGTCGACTAGCGGGGGGGCCGGGGGAGACCCAGTACTTC.